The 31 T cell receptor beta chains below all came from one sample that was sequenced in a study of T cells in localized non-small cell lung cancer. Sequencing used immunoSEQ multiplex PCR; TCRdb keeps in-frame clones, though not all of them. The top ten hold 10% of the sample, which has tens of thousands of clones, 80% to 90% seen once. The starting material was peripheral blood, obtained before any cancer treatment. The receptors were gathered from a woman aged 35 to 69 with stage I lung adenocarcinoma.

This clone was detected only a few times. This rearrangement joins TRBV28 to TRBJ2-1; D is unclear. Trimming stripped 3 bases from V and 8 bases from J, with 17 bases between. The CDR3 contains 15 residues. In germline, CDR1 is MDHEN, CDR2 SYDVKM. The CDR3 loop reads CASSFLGSDNDEQFF. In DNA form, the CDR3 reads TGTGCCAGCAGTTTTCTGGGAAGTGATAATGATGAGCAGTTCTTC.

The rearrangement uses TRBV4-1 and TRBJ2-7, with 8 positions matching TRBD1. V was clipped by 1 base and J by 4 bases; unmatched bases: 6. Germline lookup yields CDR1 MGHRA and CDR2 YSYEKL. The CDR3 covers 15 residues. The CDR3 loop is CASSQGQGAGYEQYF. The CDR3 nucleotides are TGCGCCAGCAGCCAAGGCCAGGGGGCAGGTTACGAGCAGTACTTC.

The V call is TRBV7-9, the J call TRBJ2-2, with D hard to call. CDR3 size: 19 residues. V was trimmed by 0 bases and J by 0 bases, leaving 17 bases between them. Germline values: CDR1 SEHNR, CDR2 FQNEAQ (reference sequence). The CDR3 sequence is CASSLAGRPPPSNTGELFF. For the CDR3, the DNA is TGTGCCAGCAGCTTAGCAGGCAGGCCACCTCCCTCGAACACCGGGGAGCTGTTTTTT.

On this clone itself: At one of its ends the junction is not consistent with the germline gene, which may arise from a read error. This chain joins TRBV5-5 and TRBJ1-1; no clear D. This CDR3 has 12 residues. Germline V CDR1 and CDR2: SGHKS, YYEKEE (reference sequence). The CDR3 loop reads CASSHTGAEAFF. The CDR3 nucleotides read TGCGCCAGCAGCCATACGGGAGCTGAAGCTTTCTTT.

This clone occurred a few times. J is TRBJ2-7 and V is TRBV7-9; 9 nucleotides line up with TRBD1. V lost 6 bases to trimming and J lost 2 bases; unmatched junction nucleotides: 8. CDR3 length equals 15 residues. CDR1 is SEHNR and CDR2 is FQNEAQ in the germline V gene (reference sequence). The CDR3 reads CASSPLGTGPYEQYF. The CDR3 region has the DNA TGTGCCAGCAGTCCGCTGGGGACAGGGCCCTACGAGCAGTACTTC.

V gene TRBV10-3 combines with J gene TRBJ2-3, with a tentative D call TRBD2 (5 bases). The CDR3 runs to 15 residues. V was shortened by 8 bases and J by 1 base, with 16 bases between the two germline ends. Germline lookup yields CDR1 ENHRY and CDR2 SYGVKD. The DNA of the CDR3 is TGTGCCATCGGCCTGGCGGGTCAGGGCACAGATACGCAGTATTTT. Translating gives CAIGLAGQGTDTQYF.

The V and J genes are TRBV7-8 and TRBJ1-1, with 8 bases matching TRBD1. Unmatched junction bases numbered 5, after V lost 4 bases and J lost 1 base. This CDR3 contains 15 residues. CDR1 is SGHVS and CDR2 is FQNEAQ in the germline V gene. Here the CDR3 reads CASSSHGTGNTEAFF. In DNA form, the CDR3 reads TGTGCCAGCAGCTCACATGGGACAGGGAACACTGAAGCTTTCTTT. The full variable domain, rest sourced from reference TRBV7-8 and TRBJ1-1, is GAGVSQSPRYKVAKRGQDVALRCDPISGHVSLFWYQQALGQGPEFLTYFQNEAQLDKSGLPSDRFFAERPEGSVSTLKIQRTQQEDSAVYLCASSSHGTGNTEAFFGQGTRLTVV.

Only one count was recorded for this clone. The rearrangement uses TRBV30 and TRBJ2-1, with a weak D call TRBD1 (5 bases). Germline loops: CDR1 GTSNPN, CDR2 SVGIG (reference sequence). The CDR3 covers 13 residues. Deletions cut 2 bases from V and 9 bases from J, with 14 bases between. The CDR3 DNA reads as TGTGCCTGGAGTTCCGTAACAGGCTCTGAGCAGTTCTTC. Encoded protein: CAWSSVTGSEQFF. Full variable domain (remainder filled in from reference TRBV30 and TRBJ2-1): SQTIHQWPATLVQPVGSPLSLECTVEGTSNPNLYWYRQAAGRGLQLLFYSVGIGQISSEVPQNLSASRPQDRQFILSSKKLLLSDSGFYLCAWSSVTGSEQFFGPGTRLTVL.

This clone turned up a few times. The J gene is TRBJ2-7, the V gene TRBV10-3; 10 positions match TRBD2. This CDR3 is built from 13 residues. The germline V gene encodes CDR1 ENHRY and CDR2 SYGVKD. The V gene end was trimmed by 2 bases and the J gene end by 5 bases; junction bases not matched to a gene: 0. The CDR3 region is CAISETSGNEQYF. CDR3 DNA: TGTGCCATCAGTGAGACTAGCGGGAACGAGCAGTACTTC.

The DNA of the CDR3 is TGTGCCAGCTCACCAGCAGGGCCTCACACAGATACGCAGTATTTT. It specifies CASSPAGPHTDTQYF. V is TRBV18 and J is TRBJ2-3, with a tentative D call TRBD1 (5 bases). The CDR3 runs to 15 residues. CDR1 is KGHSH, CDR2 LQKENI, per germline. The V gene lost 2 bases and the J gene lost 2 bases, with 11 bases spanning the gap.

The CDR3 here is CASSGPKQGWENIQYF. DNA for the CDR3: TGTGCCAGCAGTGGACCTAAACAGGGCTGGGAAAACATTCAGTACTTC. J is TRBJ2-4 and V is TRBV6-1, with D possibly TRBD1 on 6 matching bases. The CDR3 length is 16 residues. Trimming cost V 4 bases and J 5 bases, with 18 bases left between them. Germline CDR1 reads MNHNS; CDR2 reads SASEGT.

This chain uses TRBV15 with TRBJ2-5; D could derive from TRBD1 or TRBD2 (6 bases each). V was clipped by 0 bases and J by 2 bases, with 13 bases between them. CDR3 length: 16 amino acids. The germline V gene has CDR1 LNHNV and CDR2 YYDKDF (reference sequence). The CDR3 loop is CATSRDRRGLQETQYF. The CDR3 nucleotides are TGTGCCACCAGCAGAGATCGCAGGGGACTTCAAGAGACCCAGTACTTC.

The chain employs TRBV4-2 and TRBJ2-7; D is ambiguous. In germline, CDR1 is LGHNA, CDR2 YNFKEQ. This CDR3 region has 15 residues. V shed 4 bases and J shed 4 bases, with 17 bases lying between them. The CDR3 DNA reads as TGTGCCAGCAGCCCACCCCACGGAAACCTTTACGAGCAGTACTTC. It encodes CASSPPHGNLYEQYF.

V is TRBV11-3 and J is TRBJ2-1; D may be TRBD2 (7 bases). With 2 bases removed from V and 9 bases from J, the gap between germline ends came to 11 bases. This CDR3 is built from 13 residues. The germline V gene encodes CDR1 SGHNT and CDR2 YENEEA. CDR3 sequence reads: CASSLRGASEQFF. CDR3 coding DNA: TGTGCCAGCAGCTTACGGGGGGCTAGTGAGCAGTTCTTC.

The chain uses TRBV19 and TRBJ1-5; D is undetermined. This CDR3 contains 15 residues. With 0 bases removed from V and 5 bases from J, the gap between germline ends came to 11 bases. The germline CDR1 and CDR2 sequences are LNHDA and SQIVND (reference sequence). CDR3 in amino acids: CASSIDRGRYQPQHF. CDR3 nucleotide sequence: TGTGCCAGTAGTATAGATAGAGGGAGGTATCAGCCCCAGCATTTT.

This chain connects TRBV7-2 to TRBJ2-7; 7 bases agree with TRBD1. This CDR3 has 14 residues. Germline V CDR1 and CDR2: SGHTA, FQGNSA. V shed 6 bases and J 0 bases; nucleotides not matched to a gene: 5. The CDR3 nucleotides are TGTGCCAGCAGGATACAGGGGAACTCCTACGAGCAGTACTTC. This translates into CASRIQGNSYEQYF.

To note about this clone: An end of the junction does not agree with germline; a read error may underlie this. The CDR3 bases are TGCGCCAGCAGCCCAGCGGGGGTCCCGGGCAATGATCAGTTCTTC. Translated: CASSPAGVPGNDQFF. The chain carries TRBV5-1 and TRBJ2-1, with 8 bases matching TRBD2. Germline V gene sequence: CDR1 SGHRS, CDR2 YFSETQ. The CDR3 contains 15 residues.

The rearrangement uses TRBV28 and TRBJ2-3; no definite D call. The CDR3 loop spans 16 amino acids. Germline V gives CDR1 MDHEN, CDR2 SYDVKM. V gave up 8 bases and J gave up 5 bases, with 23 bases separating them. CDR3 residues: CASLEVGRRLVDTQYF. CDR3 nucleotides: TGTGCCAGCCTCGAAGTGGGCCGTCGATTGGTAGATACGCAGTATTTT.

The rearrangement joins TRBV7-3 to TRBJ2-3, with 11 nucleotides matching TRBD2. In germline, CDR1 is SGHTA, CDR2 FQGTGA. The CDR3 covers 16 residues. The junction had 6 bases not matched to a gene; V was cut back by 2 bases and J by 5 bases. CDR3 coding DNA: TGTGCCAGCAGCTTACATAGCGGGGGGGCGAAAGATACGCAGTATTTT. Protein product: CASSLHSGGAKDTQYF. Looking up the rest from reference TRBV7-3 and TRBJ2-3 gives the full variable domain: GAGVSQTPSNKVTEKGKYVELRCDPISGHTALYWYRQSLGQGPEFLIYFQGTGAADDSGLPNDRFFAVRPEGSVSTLKIQRTERGDSAVYLCASSLHSGGAKDTQYFGPGTRLTVL.

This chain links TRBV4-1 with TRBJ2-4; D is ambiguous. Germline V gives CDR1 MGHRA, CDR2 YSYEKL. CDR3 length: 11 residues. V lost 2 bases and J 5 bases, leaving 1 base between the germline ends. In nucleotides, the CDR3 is TGCGCCAGCAGCCAACAAAACATTCAGTACTTC. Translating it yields CASSQQNIQYF.

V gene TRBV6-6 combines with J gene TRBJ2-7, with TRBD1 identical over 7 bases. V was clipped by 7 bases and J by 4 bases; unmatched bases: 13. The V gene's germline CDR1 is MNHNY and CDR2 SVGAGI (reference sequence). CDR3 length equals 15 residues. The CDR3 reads CASTPTPGQTYEQYF. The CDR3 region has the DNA TGTGCCAGCACCCCCACTCCGGGACAGACTTACGAGCAGTACTTC.

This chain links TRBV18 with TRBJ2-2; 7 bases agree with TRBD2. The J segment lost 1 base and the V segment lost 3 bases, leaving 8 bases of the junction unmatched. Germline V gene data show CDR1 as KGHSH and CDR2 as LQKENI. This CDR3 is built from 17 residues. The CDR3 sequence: CASSPYVGGRNTGELFF. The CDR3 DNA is TGTGCCAGCTCACCCTACGTTGGCGGGAGGAACACCGGGGAGCTGTTTTTT.

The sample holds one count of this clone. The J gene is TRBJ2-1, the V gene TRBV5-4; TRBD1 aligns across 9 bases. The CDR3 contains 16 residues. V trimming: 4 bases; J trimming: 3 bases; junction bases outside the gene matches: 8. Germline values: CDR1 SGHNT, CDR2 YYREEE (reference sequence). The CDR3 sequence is CASSALGTGYYNEQFF. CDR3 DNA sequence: TGTGCCAGCAGCGCGCTCGGGACAGGGTACTACAATGAGCAGTTCTTC.

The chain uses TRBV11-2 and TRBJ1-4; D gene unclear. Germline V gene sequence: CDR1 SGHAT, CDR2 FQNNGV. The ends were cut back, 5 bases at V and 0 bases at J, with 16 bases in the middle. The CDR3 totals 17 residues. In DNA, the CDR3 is TGTGCCAGCAGCCCCGAGGGTGCGTTTGCAACTAATGAAAAACTGTTTTTT. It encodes CASSPEGAFATNEKLFF.

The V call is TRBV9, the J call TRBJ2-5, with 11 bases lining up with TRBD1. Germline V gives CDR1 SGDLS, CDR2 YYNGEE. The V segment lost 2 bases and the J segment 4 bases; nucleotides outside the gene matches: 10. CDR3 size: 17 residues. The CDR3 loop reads CASSVDERTGGRETQYF. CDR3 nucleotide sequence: TGTGCCAGCAGCGTTGACGAACGGACAGGGGGCAGAGAGACCCAGTACTTC. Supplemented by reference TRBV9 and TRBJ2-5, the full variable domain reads DSGVTQTPKHLITATGQRVTLRCSPRSGDLSVYWYQQSLDQGLQFLIQYYNGEERAKGNILERFSAQQFPDLHSELNLSSLELGDSALYFCASSVDERTGGRETQYFGPGTRLLVL.

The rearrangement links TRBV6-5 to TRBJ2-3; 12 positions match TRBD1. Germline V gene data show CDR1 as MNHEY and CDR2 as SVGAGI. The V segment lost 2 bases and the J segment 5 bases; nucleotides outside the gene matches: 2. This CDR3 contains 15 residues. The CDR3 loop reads CASSYRDRGRDTQYF. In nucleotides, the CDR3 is TGTGCCAGCAGTTACCGGGACAGGGGGCGAGATACGCAGTATTTT.

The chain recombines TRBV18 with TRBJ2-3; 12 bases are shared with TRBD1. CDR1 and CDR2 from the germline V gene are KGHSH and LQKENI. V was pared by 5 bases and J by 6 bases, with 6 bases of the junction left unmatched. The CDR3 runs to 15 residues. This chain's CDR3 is CASSTGTGGLDTQYF. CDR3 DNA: TGTGCCAGCTCAACCGGGACAGGGGGCTTGGATACGCAGTATTTT.

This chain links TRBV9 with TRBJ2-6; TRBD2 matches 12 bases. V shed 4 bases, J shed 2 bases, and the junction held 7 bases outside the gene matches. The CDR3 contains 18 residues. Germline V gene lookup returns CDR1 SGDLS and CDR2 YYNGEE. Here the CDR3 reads CASSPRLAGATGANVLTF. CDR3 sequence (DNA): TGTGCCAGCAGCCCCAGACTAGCGGGAGCGACTGGGGCCAACGTCCTGACTTTC.

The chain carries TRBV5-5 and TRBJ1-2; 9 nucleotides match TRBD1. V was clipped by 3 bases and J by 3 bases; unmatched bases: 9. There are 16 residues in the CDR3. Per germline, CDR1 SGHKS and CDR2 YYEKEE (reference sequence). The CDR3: CASSSTGTGLHYGYTF. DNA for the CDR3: TGTGCCAGCAGCTCTACCGGGACAGGGCTTCACTATGGCTACACCTTC.

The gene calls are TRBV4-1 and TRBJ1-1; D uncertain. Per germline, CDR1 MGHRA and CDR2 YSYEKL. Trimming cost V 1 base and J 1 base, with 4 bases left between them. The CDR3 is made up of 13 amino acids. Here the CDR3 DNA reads TGCGCCAGCAGCCAAGTGGGGAACACTGAAGCTTTCTTT. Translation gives CASSQVGNTEAFF.

The CDR3 protein is CASNLGRGTEAFF. The CDR3 DNA reads as TGCGCCAGTAACCTGGGACGGGGGACTGAAGCTTTCTTT. The chain links TRBV5-1 to TRBJ1-1; maybe TRBD1 (5 bases). V was clipped by 8 bases and J by 5 bases, with 16 bases between them. This CDR3 is built from 13 residues. From germline, CDR1 is SGHRS and CDR2 YFSETQ.